This T cell receptor beta chain was recorded in a study of T cell responses to AZD1222 COVID-19 vaccine. With 3 bases removed from V and 9 bases from J, the gap between germline ends came to 15 bases. Germline V gene lookup returns CDR1 SGHDN and CDR2 FVKESK. The CDR3 extends over 13 amino acids. Only in-frame clones appear in the TCRdb table, and some are missing; sequencing was by immunoSEQ multiplex PCR. Among 150,000 or so clones listed, approximately 90% were seen once. Study results and caveats: Donors were largely white British and mainly female; clonal diversity was possibly underestimated. Vaccine-related CD4 TCRs covered spike, predominating at 160-218 and 743-854. Two AZD1222 administrations were followed by greater Spike-specific TCR breadth and depth.

This clone was observed a handful of times. What it binds is unknown. The sequenced sample was peripheral blood, obtained on day 0 of AZD1222 vaccination. The chain recombines TRBV14 with TRBJ2-7; tentative D call: TRBD2 (7 bases). This TCR derives from an adult in good health. The CDR3 sequence: CASSHWGGAGQYF. As DNA, the CDR3 is TGTGCCAGCAGCCATTGGGGGGGCGCGGGGCAGTACTTC.